A single sample gave rise to the 12 T cell receptor beta chains below, sequenced in a study of response to subunit inactivated influenza vaccine. TCRdb processed the RT-PCR reads anew with MiXCR; each CDR3 protein has one entry. The table lists about 500,000 distinct CDR3 sequences, about 15% of them singletons. Sequencing used CD4+ T cells sorted from PBMCs, obtained 23 months after vaccination. The receptors were gathered from a man aged 45 to 75 who received an inactivated influenza vaccine.

The chain joins TRBV20-1 to TRBJ2-1; 8 positions agree with TRBD1. Germline V gene sequence: CDR1 DFQATT, CDR2 SNEGSKA (reference sequence). CDR3 length: 15 residues. The V gene end was trimmed by 6 bases and the J gene end by 9 bases; junction bases not matched to a gene: 16. In DNA form, the CDR3 reads TGCAGTGCCAACCCTGGACAGGGCGGATCCCGTGAGCAGTTCTTC. Translated: CSANPGQGGSREQFF.

This clonotype was seen a few times. This chain connects TRBV9 to TRBJ1-5, with 7 bases that match TRBD1. V was pared by 4 bases and J by 3 bases, with 7 bases of the junction left unmatched. The CDR3 has 15 residues. Looked up from germline, CDR1 is SGDLS and CDR2 is YYNGEE. Here the CDR3 DNA reads TGTGCCAGCAGCTTCGGACAGGACTCCAATCAGCCCCAGCATTTT. It is translated as CASSFGQDSNQPQHF.

This clonotype was seen more than once but under ten times. The J gene is TRBJ2-3, the V gene TRBV7-2; TRBD2 might be the D (5 bases). The V end was cut by 7 bases, the J end by 2 bases, with 13 bases between. Germline V lookup: CDR1 SGHTA, CDR2 FQGNSA. This CDR3 has 14 residues. The CDR3 reads CASTRLANTDTQYF. CDR3 nucleotide sequence: TGTGCCAGCACGAGGTTAGCGAACACAGATACGCAGTATTTT.

This clonotype was seen a handful of times. The chain combines TRBV6-4 with TRBJ2-1; the D gene is possibly TRBD2 (6 bases). Looked up from germline, CDR1 is MRHNA and CDR2 is SNTAGT. There are 13 residues in the CDR3. The V end was cut by 5 bases, the J end by 8 bases, with 13 bases between. CDR3 in amino acids: CASSKTSFDEQFF. CDR3 nucleotide sequence: TGTGCCAGCAGTAAGACTAGTTTCGATGAGCAGTTCTTC.

This clonotype was found many times. The chain is built from TRBV20-1 and TRBJ2-5, with 7 positions matching TRBD2. This CDR3 has 14 amino acids. CDR1 is DFQATT and CDR2 is SNEGSKA in the germline V gene (reference sequence). V lost 1 base and J lost 2; bases outside the gene matches: 4. Written as DNA, the CDR3 is TGCAGTGCTAGAGTCCTAGCGGAACAAGAGACCCAGTACTTC. Protein sequence: CSARVLAEQETQYF.

The chain links TRBV6-1 to TRBJ1-5; 8 bases map to TRBD1. V lost 6 bases, J lost 4 bases, and 8 bases stayed unmatched. Germline CDR1 MNHNS, CDR2 SASEGT. The length of the CDR3 is 15 residues. The CDR3 DNA reads TGTGCCAGCAGGGCAGGGGGCGGTATGAATCAGCCCCAGCATTTT. This translates into CASRAGGGMNQPQHF.

CDR3 sequence: CATSRHGRNIQYF. The CDR3 DNA follows: TGTGCCACCAGCAGGCACGGCAGAAACATTCAGTACTTC. The chain has TRBV15 and TRBJ2-4; D unclear. This CDR3 is 13 amino acids long. V shed 3 bases and J shed 6 bases, with 9 bases lying between them. CDR1 LNHNV and CDR2 YYDKDF come from the germline V gene (reference sequence).

J is TRBJ1-2 and V is TRBV6-5; TRBD1 matches 10 bases. The CDR3 spans 14 residues. V lost 1 base, J lost 8 bases, and 4 bases stayed unmatched. Germline V lookup: CDR1 MNHEY, CDR2 SVGAGI. The CDR3 loop is CASSYFRDRGGYTF. The CDR3 DNA sequence: TGTGCCAGCAGTTACTTCCGGGACAGGGGAGGCTACACCTTC.

J is TRBJ2-4 and V is TRBV29-1; the D call may be TRBD1 or TRBD2 (5 bases each). V lost 6 bases and J 7 bases, leaving 19 bases between the germline ends. The CDR3 has 14 amino acids. The germline gives CDR1 SQVTM, CDR2 ANQGSEA. CDR3 amino acids: CSVQRDGRRNIQYF. CDR3 in DNA: TGCAGCGTCCAGAGGGACGGCCGGAGGAACATTCAGTACTTC.

This chain uses TRBV7-2 with TRBJ2-3; tentatively, D is TRBD1 (5 bases). The CDR3 is 15 residues long. The germline gives CDR1 SGHTA, CDR2 FQGNSA. The V end lost 3 bases, the J end lost 2 bases, and 12 bases lay between the germline ends. CDR3 DNA sequence: TGTGCCAGCAGCTTCCGACAGCCGAACACAGATACGCAGTATTTT. Amino acids: CASSFRQPNTDTQYF.

Ten or more counts support this clonotype. The rearrangement links TRBV5-1 to TRBJ2-5, with 11 bases lining up with TRBD2. J gave up 5 bases and V 2 bases, and 2 bases lay outside the gene matches. The CDR3 loop spans 14 amino acids. Germline V gene data show CDR1 as SGHRS and CDR2 as YFSETQ. CDR3 in amino acids: CASSLLAGDETQYF. The CDR3 DNA sequence: TGCGCCAGCAGCTTACTAGCGGGAGACGAGACCCAGTACTTC. Complete variable domain (other parts from reference TRBV5-1 and TRBJ2-5): KAGVTQTPRYLIKTRGQQVTLSCSPISGHRSVSWYQQTPGQGLQFLFEYFSETQRNKGNFPGRFSGRQFSNSRSEMNVSTLELGDSALYLCASSLLAGDETQYFGPGTRLLVL.

The sample holds many counts of this clonotype. This rearrangement joins TRBV3-1 to TRBJ2-1, with D perhaps TRBD1 (5 bases). The CDR3 extends over 12 amino acids. Germline V lookup: CDR1 LGHDT, CDR2 YNNKEL (reference sequence). The germline V and J ends were trimmed by 3 bases and 10 bases, with 10 bases remaining between them. The CDR3 DNA sequence: TGTGCCAGCAGCCATCAGGGTTGGGAGCAGTTCTTC. It codes for CASSHQGWEQFF.